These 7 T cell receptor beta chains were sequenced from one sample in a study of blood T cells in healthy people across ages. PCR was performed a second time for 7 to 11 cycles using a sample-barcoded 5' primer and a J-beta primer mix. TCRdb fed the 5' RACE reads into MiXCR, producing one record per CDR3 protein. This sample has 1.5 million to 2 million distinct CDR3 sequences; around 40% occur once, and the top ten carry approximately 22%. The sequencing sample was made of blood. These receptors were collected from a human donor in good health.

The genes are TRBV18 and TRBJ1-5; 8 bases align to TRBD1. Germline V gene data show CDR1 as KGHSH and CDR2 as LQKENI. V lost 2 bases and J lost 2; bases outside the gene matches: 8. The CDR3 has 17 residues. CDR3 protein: CASSPTSTGEGNQPQHF. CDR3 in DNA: TGTGCCAGCTCACCAACATCGACAGGGGAGGGCAATCAGCCCCAGCATTTT.

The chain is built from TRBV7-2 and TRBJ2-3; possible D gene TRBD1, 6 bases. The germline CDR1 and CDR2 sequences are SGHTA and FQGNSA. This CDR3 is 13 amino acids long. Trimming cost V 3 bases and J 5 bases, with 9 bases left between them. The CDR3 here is CASSFYRVDTQYF. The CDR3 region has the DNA TGTGCCAGCAGCTTTTACAGGGTAGATACGCAGTATTTT.

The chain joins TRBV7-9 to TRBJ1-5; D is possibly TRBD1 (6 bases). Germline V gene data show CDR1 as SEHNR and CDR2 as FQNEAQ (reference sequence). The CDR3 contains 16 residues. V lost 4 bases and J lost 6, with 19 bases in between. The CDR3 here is CASSSVRRGEAQPQHF. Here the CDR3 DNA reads TGTGCCAGCAGCTCAGTGAGGAGGGGGGAGGCTCAGCCCCAGCATTTT.

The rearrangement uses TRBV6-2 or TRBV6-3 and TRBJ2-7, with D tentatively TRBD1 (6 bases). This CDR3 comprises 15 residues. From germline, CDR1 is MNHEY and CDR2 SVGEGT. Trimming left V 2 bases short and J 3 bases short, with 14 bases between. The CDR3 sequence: CASSYVVGDNYEQYF. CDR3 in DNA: TGTGCCAGCAGTTACGTCGTAGGGGACAACTACGAGCAGTACTTC.

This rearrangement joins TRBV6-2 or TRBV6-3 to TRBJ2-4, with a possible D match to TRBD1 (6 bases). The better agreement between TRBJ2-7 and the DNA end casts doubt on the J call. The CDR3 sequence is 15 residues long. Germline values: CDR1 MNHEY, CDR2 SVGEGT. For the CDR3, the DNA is TGTGCCAGCAGTCACGAAGGGGGTCATCCCTACGAGCAGTACTTC. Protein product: CASSHEGGHPYEQYF.

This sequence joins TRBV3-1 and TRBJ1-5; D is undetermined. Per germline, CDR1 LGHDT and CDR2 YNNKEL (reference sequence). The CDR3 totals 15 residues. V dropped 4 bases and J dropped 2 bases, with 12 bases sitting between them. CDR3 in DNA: TGTGCCAGCAGCCCCAATTTTGCTGGCAATCAGCCCCAGCATTTT. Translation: CASSPNFAGNQPQHF.

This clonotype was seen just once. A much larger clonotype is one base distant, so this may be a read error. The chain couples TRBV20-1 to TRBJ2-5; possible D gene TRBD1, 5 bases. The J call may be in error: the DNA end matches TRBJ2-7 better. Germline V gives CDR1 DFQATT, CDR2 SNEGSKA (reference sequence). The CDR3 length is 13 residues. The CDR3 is CSARGRVCYEQYF. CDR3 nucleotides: TGCAGTGCTAGAGGCAGGGTCTGTTACGAGCAGTACTTC.